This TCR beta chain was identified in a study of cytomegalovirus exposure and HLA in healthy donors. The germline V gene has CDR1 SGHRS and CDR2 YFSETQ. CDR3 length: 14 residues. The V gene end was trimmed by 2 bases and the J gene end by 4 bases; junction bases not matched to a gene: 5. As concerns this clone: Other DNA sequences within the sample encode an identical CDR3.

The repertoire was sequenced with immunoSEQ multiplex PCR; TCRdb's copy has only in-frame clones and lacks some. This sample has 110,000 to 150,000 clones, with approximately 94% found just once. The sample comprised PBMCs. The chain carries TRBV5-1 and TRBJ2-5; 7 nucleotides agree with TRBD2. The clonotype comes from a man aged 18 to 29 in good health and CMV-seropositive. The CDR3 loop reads CASSLGSGGETQYF. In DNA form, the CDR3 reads TGCGCCAGCAGCTTAGGGTCGGGAGGAGAGACCCAGTACTTC.